The source of this T cell receptor beta chain is a study of OX40 agonist ivuxolimab in advanced cancers. Study-wide background: An anti-OX40 (CD134) antibody with agonistic activity, ivuxolimab, was administered to patients. Patients receiving dose escalation had hepatocellular carcinoma, melanoma, renal cell or head and neck cancer.

Generated by immunoSEQ multiplex PCR, the TCRdb table keeps only in-frame clones and is missing some. The sample holds about 38,000 clones, around 80% seen once. The sequence was obtained from an adult with an advanced solid tumor such as melanoma, head and neck, liver or kidney cancer. Source: CD4+ or CD8+ T cells sorted from blood, taken in a trial of the OX40 agonist ivuxolimab.

CDR3 DNA: TGTGCCAGCAACCGGGACAAGAGAAACATTCAGTACTTC. Amino acid sequence: CASNRDKRNIQYF. J is TRBJ2-4 and V is TRBV2, with D perhaps matching TRBD1 (6 bases). This CDR3 has 13 residues. With 7 bases removed from V and 6 bases from J, the gap between germline ends came to 13 bases. Germline CDR1 and CDR2: SNHLY and FYNNEI.